This TCR beta chain was obtained from a study of blood T cells in healthy people across ages. Points from the study as a whole: Observed TCR beta diversity showed a strong correlation with the percentage of naive T cells as measured by flow cytometry.

Ten or more counts support this clonotype. As yet, its antigen is unknown. CDR3 length: 14 amino acids. Germline CDR1 is SGHTA and CDR2 is FQGTGA. V was clipped by 1 base and J by 4 bases, with 9 bases between them. Combining a sample-barcoded 5' primer with a J-beta primer mix, a second PCR ran for roughly 7 to 11 cycles. Sequencing of every sample gave 2.5 million or more CDR3-containing paired-end reads. MiXCR, run by TCRdb on the 5' RACE reads, gives a single entry per CDR3 protein. The sample has around 1.5 million distinct CDR3 sequences, 34% seen once. The clonotype originates from a woman in her twenties or thirties in good health. The rearrangement joins TRBV7-3 to TRBJ2-3; D is ambiguous. The sample was blood. The CDR3 region is CASSLRQSPDTQYF. For the CDR3, the DNA is TGTGCCAGCAGCTTAAGGCAAAGTCCAGATACGCAGTATTTT.